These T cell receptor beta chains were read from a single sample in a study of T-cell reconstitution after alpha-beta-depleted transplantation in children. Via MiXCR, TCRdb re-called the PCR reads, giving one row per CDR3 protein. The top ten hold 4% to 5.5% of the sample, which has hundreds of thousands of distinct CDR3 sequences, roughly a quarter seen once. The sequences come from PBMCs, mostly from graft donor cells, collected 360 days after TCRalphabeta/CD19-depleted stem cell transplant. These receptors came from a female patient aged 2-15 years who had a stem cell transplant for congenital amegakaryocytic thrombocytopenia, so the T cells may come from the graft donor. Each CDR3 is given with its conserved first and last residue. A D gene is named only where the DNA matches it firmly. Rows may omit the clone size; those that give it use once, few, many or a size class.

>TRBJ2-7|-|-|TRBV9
TGTGCCAGCAGCGTAGCTCAGGAGGGGCTCCACGAGCAGTACTTC
CASSVAQEGLHEQYF
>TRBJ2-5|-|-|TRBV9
TGTGCCAGCAGCGCGCACAGTGAGACCCAGTACTTC
CASSAHSETQYF
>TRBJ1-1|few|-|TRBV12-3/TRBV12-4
TGTGCCAGCAGACCCCCACCGGGACATTTGAACACTGAAGCTTTCTTT
CASRPPPGHLNTEAFF
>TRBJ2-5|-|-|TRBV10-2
TGCGCCAGCAGCTGGACCTATTCCGCCCCGCGAGAGACCCAGTACTTC
CASSWTYSAPRETQYF
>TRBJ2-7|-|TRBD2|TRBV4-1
TGCGCCAGCAGCCGGACCTCTAGCGGCTACGAGCAGTACTTC
CASSRTSSGYEQYF
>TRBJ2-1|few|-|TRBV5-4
TGTGCCAGCAGCTTGGCCAGGACTGAGCAGTTCTTC
CASSLARTEQFF
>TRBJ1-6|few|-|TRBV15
TGTGCCACCAGCAGCAGCTCCTATAATTCACCCCTCCACTTT
CATSSSSYNSPLHF
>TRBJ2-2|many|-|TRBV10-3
TGTGCCATCAGCACAGCGATTACGGCGAACACCGGGGAGCTGTTTTTT
CAISTAITANTGELFF
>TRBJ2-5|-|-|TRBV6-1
TGTGCCAGCACCCCCCACGGAGGGATCCAAGAGACCCAGTACTTC
CASTPHGGIQETQYF
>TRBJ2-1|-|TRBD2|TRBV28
TGTGCCAGCAGTGAACAGCGGGGGAGCTCCTACAATGAGCAGTTCTTC
CASSEQRGSSYNEQFF
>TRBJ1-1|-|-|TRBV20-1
TGCAGTGCTAGAGAGGGGAGGTGGACTGAAGCTTTCTTT
CSAREGRWTEAFF
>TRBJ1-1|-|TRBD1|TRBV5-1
TGCGCCAGCAGCTTGACGACAGGGGGCCTCACTGAAGCTTTCTTT
CASSLTTGGLTEAFF
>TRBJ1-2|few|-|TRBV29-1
TGCAGCGTGGGGGGCTACACCTTC
CSVGGYTF
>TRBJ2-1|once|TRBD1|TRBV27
TGTGCCAGCAGTCCCTGGACAGGGGGCTTGGGTGAGCAGTTCTTC
CASSPWTGGLGEQFF
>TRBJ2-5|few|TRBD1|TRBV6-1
TGTGCCAGCAGAAACCCAGGGGGCCAAGAGACCCAGTACTTC
CASRNPGGQETQYF
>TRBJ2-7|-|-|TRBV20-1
TGCAGTGCGAGGGGGGGCCCTCACGAGCAGTACTTC
CSARGGPHEQYF
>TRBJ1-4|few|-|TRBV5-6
TGTGCCAGCAGCTTGGGCGGAAAAAATGAAAAACTGTTTTTT
CASSLGGKNEKLFF
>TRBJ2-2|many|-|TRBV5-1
TGCGCCAGCCAAAACCCTGGCGGGGAGCTGTTTTTT
CASQNPGGELFF
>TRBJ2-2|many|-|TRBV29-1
TGCAGCGTTGAAGATTTTTCGGGAACGAACACCGGGGAGCTGTTTTTT
CSVEDFSGTNTGELFF
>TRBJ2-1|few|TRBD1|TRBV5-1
TGCGCAACTCGTAGGACAGGGAACAATGAGCAGTTCTTC
CATRRTGNNEQFF
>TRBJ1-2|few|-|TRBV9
TGTGCCAGCAGCGTAGGGGGGTCCTATGGCTACACCTTC
CASSVGGSYGYTF
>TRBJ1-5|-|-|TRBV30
TGTGCCTGGAGTGTACAGGTGGATCAGCCCCAGCATTTT
CAWSVQVDQPQHF
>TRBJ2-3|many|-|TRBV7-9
TGTGCCAGCAGCGAGCTGGGGACGCAGTATTTT
CASSELGTQYF
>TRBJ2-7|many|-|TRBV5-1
TGCGCCAGCAGCTTTGACAGCTACGAGCAGTACTTC
CASSFDSYEQYF
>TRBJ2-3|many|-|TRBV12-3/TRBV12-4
TGTGCCAGCAGTCCCAACCGCGGGCGCACAGATACGCAGTATTTT
CASSPNRGRTDTQYF
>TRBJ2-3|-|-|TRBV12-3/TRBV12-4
TGTGCCAGCATAGCCGCTAGAGGGGAAGTTGGTACGCAGTATTTT
CASIAARGEVGTQYF
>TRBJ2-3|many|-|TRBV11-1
TGTGCCAGCACCCTAGGGGTTGTGCGTGATACGCAGTATTTT
CASTLGVVRDTQYF
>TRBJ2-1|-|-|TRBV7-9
TGTGCCAGCAGCTTAGATCCCGGGAGCCCCAATGAGCAGTTCTTC
CASSLDPGSPNEQFF
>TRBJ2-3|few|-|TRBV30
TGTGCCTGGAGCCGCGCTAAGATTACGCAGCAGTATTTT
CAWSRAKITQQYF